One sample yielded the 18 T cell receptor beta chains listed below, sequenced in a study of blood T cell repertoires in COVID-19. TCRdb's copy holds only in-frame clones and misses some; the assay was immunoSEQ multiplex PCR. The sample holds approximately 170,000 clones; 70% to 90% are singletons and the top ten take around 1.2%. What was sequenced was peripheral blood. Receptors originate from a man in his fifties or sixties who had recovered from COVID-19.

This sequence joins TRBV29-1 and TRBJ2-1, with D possibly being TRBD2 (7 bases). CDR3 size: 12 residues. Germline V gene data show CDR1 as SQVTM and CDR2 as ANQGSEA. V was shortened by 7 bases and J by 8 bases, with 15 bases between the two germline ends. The CDR3 bases are TGCAGCGCAGGAGGCGGGGGCGATGAGCAGTTCTTC. Encoded protein: CSAGGGGDEQFF.

V and J are TRBV3-1 (or the pseudogene TRBV3-2) and TRBJ1-2; tentatively, D is TRBD1 (6 bases). This CDR3 is built from 14 residues. Trimming cost V 1 base and J 6 bases, with 12 bases left between them. The germline CDR1 and CDR2 sequences are LGHDT and YNNKEL (reference sequence). CDR3 region: CASSQGAGADGYTF. In nucleotides, the CDR3 is TGTGCCAGCAGCCAAGGAGCAGGGGCTGATGGCTACACCTTC.

The chain carries TRBV5-6 and TRBJ1-2; 7 nucleotides line up with TRBD1. The V segment lost 4 bases and the J segment 4 bases; nucleotides outside the gene matches: 13. Germline V gene sequence: CDR1 SGHDT, CDR2 YYEEEE. The CDR3 is made up of 16 amino acids. The CDR3 loop reads CASSPGLAGGVYGYTF. The DNA of the CDR3 is TGTGCCAGCAGCCCGGGACTGGCAGGGGGTGTCTATGGCTACACCTTC.

This clone turned up a few times. The chain combines TRBV29-1 with TRBJ2-7; TRBD2 is a possible D gene (6 bases). Trimming took off 1 base at V and 4 bases at J, with 17 bases between the two ends. The CDR3 is 15 amino acids. Per germline, CDR1 SQVTM and CDR2 ANQGSEA. The CDR3 spells CSVEGGDPTPYEQYF. CDR3 bases: TGCAGCGTTGAAGGGGGGGATCCCACCCCGTACGAGCAGTACTTC.

The chain is built from TRBV3-1 (or the pseudogene TRBV3-2) and TRBJ2-4; D possibly corresponds to TRBD2 (6 bases). V was shortened by 3 bases and J by 3 bases, with 12 bases between the two germline ends. The CDR3 extends over 15 amino acids. From germline, CDR1 is LGHDT and CDR2 YNNKEL (reference sequence). This chain's CDR3 is CASSHFSGDKNIQYF. The CDR3 DNA sequence: TGTGCCAGCAGCCATTTTTCGGGAGACAAAAACATTCAGTACTTC.

The chain links TRBV5-5 to TRBJ1-1; TRBD1 matches 7 bases. The CDR3 extends over 15 amino acids. The V segment lost 4 bases and the J segment 6 bases; nucleotides outside the gene matches: 12. Germline CDR1 and CDR2: SGHKS and YYEKEE (reference sequence). CDR3 sequence: CASSPWDRKQAEAFF. The CDR3 nucleotides read TGTGCCAGCAGCCCCTGGGACAGAAAACAGGCTGAAGCTTTCTTT.

The V call is TRBV5-1, the J call TRBJ1-4; D unclear. Germline CDR1 SGHRS, CDR2 YFSETQ. The CDR3 is made up of 15 amino acids. V lost 3 bases, J lost 0 bases, and 9 bases lay in between. The CDR3 DNA reads TGCGCCAGCAGCTCGGGATTTCCAACTAATGAAAAACTGTTTTTT. Translating gives CASSSGFPTNEKLFF.

The chain employs TRBV7-9 and TRBJ1-2; a weak D match, TRBD1 (6 bases). The germline V gene encodes CDR1 SEHNR and CDR2 FQNEAQ (reference sequence). V was clipped by 5 bases and J by 0 bases, with 10 bases between them. The CDR3 extends over 14 amino acids. The CDR3 sequence is CASSLGGANYGYTF. The CDR3 DNA reads TGTGCCAGCAGCCTAGGGGGGGCTAACTATGGCTACACCTTC. Full variable domain (outside the CDR3, taken from reference TRBV7-9 and TRBJ1-2): DTGVSQNPRHKITKRGQNVTFRCDPISEHNRLYWYRQTLGQGPEFLTYFQNEAQLEKSRLLSDRFSAERPKGSFSTLEIQRTEQGDSAMYLCASSLGGANYGYTFGSGTRLTVV.

V gene TRBV11-3 combines with J gene TRBJ1-4, with TRBD1 matching 9 bases. Germline V gene sequence: CDR1 SGHNT, CDR2 YENEEA. This CDR3 is 18 amino acids long. The junction had 8 bases not matched to a gene; V was cut back by 0 bases and J by 3 bases. CDR3 loop: CASSLDGQGSSANEKLFF. The CDR3 bases are TGTGCCAGCAGCTTAGACGGACAGGGGTCGTCGGCTAATGAAAAACTGTTTTTT.

The chain links TRBV3-1 (or the pseudogene TRBV3-2) to TRBJ2-3; weak D call: TRBD1 (7 bases). V was trimmed by 2 bases and J by 0 bases, leaving 12 bases between them. Germline-derived CDR1 and CDR2 are LGHDT and YNNKEL (reference sequence). This CDR3 contains 16 residues. CDR3 coding DNA: TGTGCCAGCAGCCAACGGCAGGGGGGCAGCACAGATACGCAGTATTTT. Translating it yields CASSQRQGGSTDTQYF.

The rearrangement joins TRBV24-1 to TRBJ2-5, with a possible D match to TRBD1 (6 bases). V gave up 1 base and J gave up 5 bases, with 16 bases separating them. Germline values: CDR1 KGHDR, CDR2 SFDVKD. The CDR3 loop spans 16 amino acids. The chain's CDR3 is CATSDFTLGGGETQYF. The CDR3 bases are TGTGCCACCAGTGATTTTACGCTAGGGGGTGGGGAGACCCAGTACTTC.

DNA of the CDR3: TGTGCCAGCAGCCAAGCAGGGTCGGACGAGCAGTACTTC. Its protein product is CASSQAGSDEQYF. The rearrangement joins TRBV3-1 (or the pseudogene TRBV3-2) to TRBJ2-7; maybe TRBD1 (5 bases). The CDR3 extends over 13 amino acids. The germline gives CDR1 LGHDT, CDR2 YNNKEL (reference sequence). The V end lost 1 base, the J end lost 5 bases, and 9 bases lay between the germline ends.

This chain uses TRBV4-2 with TRBJ2-3; 8 nucleotides line up with TRBD2. Germline V CDR1 and CDR2: LGHNA, YNFKEQ. The V segment lost 1 base and the J segment 5 bases; nucleotides outside the gene matches: 17. This CDR3 spans 19 amino acids. The chain's CDR3 is CASSQVGRSGGGQRDTQYF. The DNA of the CDR3 is TGTGCCAGCAGCCAAGTGGGCCGCTCCGGGGGGGGCCAGAGAGATACGCAGTATTTT.

V is TRBV5-8 and J is TRBJ1-2, with a possible D match to TRBD1 (5 bases). Germline CDR1 SGHTS, CDR2 YDEGEE. The CDR3 totals 13 residues. Trimming stripped 7 bases from V and 2 bases from J, with 12 bases between. Written as DNA, the CDR3 is TGTGCCAGCCGACGGGGGGGAAACTATGGCTACACCTTC. It yields the protein CASRRGGNYGYTF.

This clone was counted once. The chain uses TRBV3-1 (or the pseudogene TRBV3-2) and TRBJ1-4; TRBD1 is a possible D gene (5 bases). The V end lost 0 bases, the J end lost 10 bases, and 15 bases lay between the germline ends. This CDR3 is built from 15 residues. CDR1 is LGHDT, CDR2 YNNKEL, per germline (reference sequence). In nucleotides, the CDR3 is TGTGCCAGCAGCCAAGAAGCGGGGCGAGCGGGAAAACTGTTTTTT. This sequence encodes CASSQEAGRAGKLFF.

This clone has just a few counts. This sequence joins TRBV10-3 and TRBJ1-5; the D is unclear. CDR3 length: 16 residues. Germline CDR1 and CDR2: ENHRY and SYGVKD. Trimming took off 7 bases at V and 2 bases at J, with 18 bases between the two ends. The CDR3 region is CAIIPLPGFGNQPQHF. For the CDR3, the DNA is TGTGCCATCATACCCTTGCCGGGGTTCGGCAATCAGCCCCAGCATTTT.

The chain has TRBV7-2 and TRBJ2-1; 7 bases agree with TRBD2. The length of the CDR3 is 12 residues. The trim removed 9 bases at V and 7 bases at J, leaving 6 bases unmatched. CDR1 and CDR2 from the germline V gene are SGHTA and FQGNSA. Here the CDR3 reads CASRRGWNEQFF. The CDR3 nucleotides read TGTGCCAGTCGGCGGGGGTGGAATGAGCAGTTCTTC.

This clone was observed once. The CDR3 reads CASNRDRGNTIYF. CDR3 nucleotide sequence: TGTGCCAGCAATAGAGACAGGGGGAACACCATATATTTT. The genes are TRBV6-5 and TRBJ1-3, with 9 bases aligning to TRBD1. In germline, CDR1 is MNHEY, CDR2 SVGAGI. The length of the CDR3 is 13 residues. The junction had 5 bases not matched to a gene; V was cut back by 7 bases and J by 7 bases.